This T cell receptor (beta chain) derives from a study of T cell changes during pregnancy in multiple sclerosis. This CDR3 has 13 residues. Trimming took off 6 bases at V and 6 bases at J, with 11 bases between the two ends. Germline V gene lookup returns CDR1 MGHDK and CDR2 SYGVNS. Repertoires were generated with immunoSEQ multiplex PCR, while TCRdb's copy carries only in-frame clones and drops some. The sample carries about 80,000 clones, 92% recorded once. This chain connects TRBV25-1 to TRBJ1-4; D perhaps matches TRBD1 (6 bases). The receptor's source is a female donor with multiple sclerosis, enrolled in a pregnancy study. The sample here was peripheral blood, taken before pregnancy. In DNA form, the CDR3 reads TGTGCCAGCAGGGACAGTTTGCATGAAAAACTGTTTTTT. Translation gives CASRDSLHEKLFF.